The 27 T cell receptor beta chains presented below share a single source sample, sequenced in a study of cytomegalovirus exposure and HLA in healthy donors. TCRdb keeps only in-frame clones here, not all; method: immunoSEQ multiplex PCR. This sample has 330,000 or so clones, with roughly 89% found just once. The sample consisted of PBMCs. These receptors were obtained from a woman between 18 and 29 years old in good health and CMV-seronegative.

J is TRBJ2-3 and V is TRBV13, with D possibly being TRBD2 (6 bases). CDR1 PRHDT and CDR2 FYEKMQ come from the germline V gene (reference sequence). The CDR3 spans 15 residues. V was cut by 5 bases and J by 8 bases, with 20 bases left in between. CDR3 region: CASSPSGTRRGTQYF. CDR3 nucleotides: TGTGCCAGCAGCCCCTCCGGGACCAGGAGGGGTACGCAGTATTTT. The complete variable domain, with remaining parts taken from reference TRBV13 and TRBJ2-3, reads AAGVIQSPRHLIKEKRETATLKCYPIPRHDTVYWYQQGPGQDPQFLISFYEKMQSDKGSIPDRFSAQQFSDYHSELNMSSLELGDSALYFCASSPSGTRRGTQYFGPGTRLTVL.

V gene TRBV5-6 combines with J gene TRBJ1-5, with 9 bases identical to TRBD1. Germline V CDR1 and CDR2: SGHDT, YYEEEE. The CDR3 spans 16 residues. The V gene end was trimmed by 3 bases and the J gene end by 1 base; junction bases not matched to a gene: 5. CDR3: CASSSEGTGSNQPQHF. Written as DNA, the CDR3 is TGTGCCAGCAGCTCGGAAGGGACAGGGAGCAATCAGCCCCAGCATTTT.

The rearrangement joins TRBV9 to TRBJ2-1, with 7 bases identical to TRBD2. V lost 4 bases to trimming and J lost 7 bases; unmatched junction nucleotides: 11. CDR3 length equals 15 residues. Germline loops: CDR1 SGDLS, CDR2 YYNGEE. In DNA, the CDR3 is TGTGCCAGCAGCCTCATGGCGGGAGTGGCTAATGAGCAGTTCTTC. It yields the protein CASSLMAGVANEQFF. Variable domain in full (rest from reference TRBV9 and TRBJ2-1): DSGVTQTPKHLITATGQRVTLRCSPRSGDLSVYWYQQSLDQGLQFLIQYYNGEERAKGNILERFSAQQFPDLHSELNLSSLELGDSALYFCASSLMAGVANEQFFGPGTRLTVL.

V and J are TRBV4-3 and TRBJ2-1; TRBD2 aligns across 8 bases. The CDR3 extends over 17 amino acids. The germline CDR1 and CDR2 sequences are LGHNA and YSLEER. Trimming cost V 0 bases and J 2 bases; bases outside gene matches: 6. CDR3 coding DNA: TGCGCCAGCAGCCAAGATTCACGGGAGGGCCCCTACAATGAGCAGTTCTTC. Encoded protein: CASSQDSREGPYNEQFF.

This clone was seen a single time. V and J are TRBV18 and TRBJ2-3, with D maybe TRBD2 (5 bases). This CDR3 has 13 amino acids. Trimming removed 6 bases from V and 6 bases from J, with 13 bases in between. CDR1 is KGHSH, CDR2 LQKENI, per germline. The chain's CDR3 is CASSPGGGDTQYF. CDR3 DNA sequence: TGTGCCAGCTCGCCGGGTGGCGGGGATACGCAGTATTTT.

The count of this clone is one. This chain joins TRBV4-3 and TRBJ2-1; 9 bases map to TRBD2. Germline trimming cut 0 bases from V and 0 bases from J; bases unmatched to any gene: 3. The CDR3 consists of 17 residues. Germline V lookup: CDR1 LGHNA, CDR2 YSLEER. The DNA of the CDR3 is TGCGCCAGCAGCCAAGATGCTAGCGGGATCTCCTACAATGAGCAGTTCTTC. Translation gives CASSQDASGISYNEQFF.

V usage is TRBV10-3 and J usage is TRBJ2-7, with D possibly being TRBD1 (7 bases). There are 17 residues in the CDR3. Trimming shortened V by 3 bases and J by 7 bases, and 25 bases separated the two germline ends. Per germline, CDR1 ENHRY and CDR2 SYGVKD. This CDR3 is CAISDPSGGGSPQEQYF. CDR3 DNA: TGTGCCATCAGTGACCCCAGCGGAGGGGGCTCCCCTCAGGAGCAGTACTTC.

The chain joins TRBV2 to TRBJ1-5, with TRBD1 identical over 9 bases. Trimming at V came to 4 bases and at J to 7 bases, leaving 8 bases not matched to a gene. Germline CDR1 is SNHLY and CDR2 is FYNNEI. The CDR3 extends over 15 amino acids. CDR3 nucleotides: TGTGCCAGCAGTGCCGACAGGGGGGTATGGCAGCCCCAGCATTTT. This codes for CASSADRGVWQPQHF. The variable domain in full, with the rest retrieved from reference TRBV2 and TRBJ1-5, is EPEVTQTPSHQVTQMGQEVILRCVPISNHLYFYWYRQILGQKVEFLVSFYNNEISEKSEIFDDQFSVERPDGSNFTLKIRSTKLEDSAMYFCASSADRGVWQPQHFGDGTRLSIL.

This clone was recorded only once. The J gene is TRBJ2-7, the V gene TRBV7-6; 9 bases agree with TRBD2. With V trimmed by 1 base and J by 3 bases, 10 bases remained unmatched. This CDR3 contains 17 residues. Germline V gene lookup returns CDR1 SGHVS and CDR2 FNYEAQ. The CDR3 DNA reads TGTGCCAGCAGCTTAGTCCTAGCGGGAAGCACCGGCTACGAGCAGTACTTC. Its protein is CASSLVLAGSTGYEQYF.

This clone appeared once. The chain employs TRBV18 and TRBJ2-1, with a possible D match to TRBD2 (6 bases). Trimming took off 2 bases at V and 10 bases at J, with 6 bases between the two ends. This CDR3 is built from 11 residues. Germline V CDR1 and CDR2: KGHSH, LQKENI. The chain's CDR3 is CASSPAGEQFF. CDR3 DNA sequence: TGTGCCAGCTCACCAGCGGGGGAGCAGTTCTTC.

V usage is TRBV7-2 and J usage is TRBJ2-7; D is undetermined. The germline gives CDR1 SGHTA, CDR2 FQGNSA. The CDR3 length is 13 residues. Trimming shortened V by 5 bases and J by 6 bases, and 14 bases separated the two germline ends. CDR3 sequence reads: CASSIFGPAEQYF. Written as DNA, the CDR3 is TGTGCCAGCAGCATATTTGGGCCTGCCGAGCAGTACTTC.

This clone was seen more than once but under ten times. The rearrangement links TRBV5-4 to TRBJ1-5; a possible D gene is TRBD1 (6 bases). The V gene lost 0 bases and the J gene lost 4 bases, with 11 bases spanning the gap. The germline V gene has CDR1 SGHNT and CDR2 YYREEE (reference sequence). The CDR3 runs 15 residues. The CDR3 DNA follows: TGTGCCAGCAGCTTGGACCCAGGGGTTAATCAGCCCCAGCATTTT. Protein: CASSLDPGVNQPQHF.

The V call is TRBV5-6, the J call TRBJ2-3, with D tentatively TRBD2 (6 bases). The germline V gene has CDR1 SGHDT and CDR2 YYEEEE. The CDR3 has 15 amino acids. The V gene lost 2 bases and the J gene lost 4 bases, with 14 bases spanning the gap. This CDR3 is CASSFSSGGSDTQYF. CDR3 DNA: TGTGCCAGCAGCTTCAGTAGCGGAGGTTCAGATACGCAGTATTTT.

A note on this clone: Given the absence of the conserved phenylalanine or tryptophan at the CDR3 end, a read error is likely. Because the CDR3's place on the DNA is in doubt, the DNA is left out and the CDR3 is given as listed by TCRdb. The rearrangement uses TRBV28 and TRBJ2-7; the tabulated D call, TRBD1, remains unverified against the DNA. Germline lookup yields CDR1 MDHEN and CDR2 SYDVKM. A total of 11 residues make up the CDR3, ends included. CDR3 amino acids: CASSSQGQGAL.

J is TRBJ2-1 and V is TRBV9, with 13 bases lining up with TRBD2. The CDR3 is made up of 16 amino acids. V shed 0 bases, J shed 10 bases, and the junction held 7 bases outside the gene matches. The germline CDR1 and CDR2 sequences are SGDLS and YYNGEE. The CDR3 spells CASSVGGTSGNIEQFF. The DNA of the CDR3 is TGTGCCAGCAGCGTAGGCGGGACTAGCGGGAACATCGAGCAGTTCTTC. Full variable domain (rest looked up from reference TRBV9 and TRBJ2-1): DSGVTQTPKHLITATGQRVTLRCSPRSGDLSVYWYQQSLDQGLQFLIQYYNGEERAKGNILERFSAQQFPDLHSELNLSSLELGDSALYFCASSVGGTSGNIEQFFGPGTRLTVL.

The rearrangement joins TRBV19 to TRBJ1-3, with TRBD1 matching 8 bases. Per germline, CDR1 LNHDA and CDR2 SQIVND (reference sequence). V shed 6 bases, J shed 2 bases, and the junction held 3 bases outside the gene matches. The CDR3 is made up of 14 amino acids. The DNA of the CDR3 is TGTGCCAGTAGCCAGGGGGCTGCTGGAAACACCATATATTTT. It is translated as CASSQGAAGNTIYF. Supplemented by reference TRBV19 and TRBJ1-3, the full variable domain reads DGGITQSPKYLFRKEGQNVTLSCEQNLNHDAMYWYRQDPGQGLRLIYYSQIVNDFQKGDIAEGYSVSREKKESFPLTVTSAQKNPTAFYLCASSQGAAGNTIYFGEGSWLTVV.

The chain combines TRBV6-4 with TRBJ2-5; D might be TRBD2 (5 bases). V was pared by 6 bases and J by 5 bases, with 13 bases between. Germline lookup yields CDR1 MRHNA and CDR2 SNTAGT. CDR3 length: 13 residues. The CDR3 DNA sequence: TGTGCCAGCAGGGGTCTAGAGGGTGAGACCCAGTACTTC. Translation: CASRGLEGETQYF.

V and J are TRBV9 and TRBJ1-2, with 7 bases aligning to TRBD1. The CDR3 is 14 residues long. J was trimmed by 4 bases and V by 6 bases; bases with no gene match: 9. Germline V CDR1 and CDR2: SGDLS, YYNGEE. The CDR3 sequence: CASTSPGQPYGYTF. The CDR3 nucleotides read TGTGCCAGCACCTCCCCGGGACAGCCCTATGGCTACACCTTC.

This sequence joins TRBV10-3 and TRBJ1-5; perhaps TRBD1 as D (6 bases). Trimming removed 10 bases at V and 1 base at J, with 11 bases between. In germline, CDR1 is ENHRY, CDR2 SYGVKD. The CDR3 consists of 13 residues. As DNA, the CDR3 is TGTGCCAACGCAGGGGACAGCAATCAGCCCCAGCATTTT. As protein: CANAGDSNQPQHF.

The rearrangement joins TRBV4-2 to TRBJ2-5; a possible D gene is TRBD1 (6 bases). Germline V lookup: CDR1 LGHNA, CDR2 YNFKEQ. CDR3 length: 15 residues. Trimming took off 1 base at V and 4 bases at J, with 13 bases between the two ends. CDR3 nucleotide sequence: TGTGCCAGCAGCCAAGGGGGGCCCGGTCTAGAGACCCAGTACTTC. Protein: CASSQGGPGLETQYF.

The chain joins TRBV28 to TRBJ2-7, with D possibly being TRBD2 (6 bases). Germline assignment: CDR1 MDHEN and CDR2 SYDVKM. V was cut by 6 bases and J by 2 bases, with 23 bases left in between. The CDR3 length is 17 residues. The DNA of the CDR3 is TGTGCCAGCAGCCCCCCCCGCGGGACCGAACCTCCCTACGAGCAGTACTTC. Translation gives CASSPPRGTEPPYEQYF. Complete variable domain (other parts from reference TRBV28 and TRBJ2-7): DVKVTQSSRYLVKRTGEKVFLECVQDMDHENMFWYRQDPGLGLRLIYFSYDVKMKEKGDIPEGYSVSREKKERFSLILESASTNQTSMYLCASSPPRGTEPPYEQYFGPGTRLTVT.

The V and J genes are TRBV18 and TRBJ1-1, with unresolved D. Trimming took 6 bases from V and 5 from J, leaving 13 bases between them. The CDR3 contains 13 residues. Germline V lookup: CDR1 KGHSH, CDR2 LQKENI. The CDR3 coding sequence is TGTGCCAGCTCCCCCCCGAGGGTGACTGAAGCTTTCTTT. This sequence encodes CASSPPRVTEAFF.

V and J are TRBV19 and TRBJ1-4, with 9 bases fitting TRBD1. Germline trimming cut 4 bases from V and 5 bases from J; bases unmatched to any gene: 5. The CDR3 length is 15 residues. CDR1 and CDR2 (germline): LNHDA, SQIVND (reference sequence). As DNA, the CDR3 is TGTGCCAGTAGTACTCAGACAGGGGGAAATGAAAAACTGTTTTTT. This codes for CASSTQTGGNEKLFF.

This chain links TRBV10-3 with TRBJ2-2; 13 bases agree with TRBD2. From germline, CDR1 is ENHRY and CDR2 SYGVKD. Losses at the gene ends were 7 bases for V and 4 bases for J; bases not matched to a gene: 9. This CDR3 has 17 residues. The CDR3 DNA follows: TGTGCCATCACCCCCGGACTAGCGGGAGTTGGCACCGGGGAGCTGTTTTTT. Protein: CAITPGLAGVGTGELFF.

This clone was detected once. This sample includes further DNA sequences coding for the same CDR3. The chain joins TRBV18 to TRBJ2-7, with a tentative D call TRBD2 (5 bases). Trimming removed 3 bases at V and 2 bases at J, with 11 bases between. Germline V gives CDR1 KGHSH, CDR2 LQKENI. The length of the CDR3 is 14 residues. The CDR3 is CASSPGRAAYEQYF. In DNA, the CDR3 is TGTGCCAGCTCACCCGGGCGGGCGGCCTACGAGCAGTACTTC.

V and J are TRBV27 and TRBJ2-7, with a tentative D call TRBD1 (6 bases). The CDR3 is 14 amino acids. Trimming pared 0 bases from V and 4 bases from J, leaving 10 bases between. CDR1 is MNHEY, CDR2 SMNVEV, per germline (reference sequence). In nucleotides, the CDR3 is TGTGCCAGCAGTTTATCCCAGGGGAAATACGAGCAGTACTTC. Translation: CASSLSQGKYEQYF.

The chain joins TRBV5-1 to TRBJ2-3; D is uncertain. The germline V gene has CDR1 SGHRS and CDR2 YFSETQ. Trimming stripped 3 bases from V and 0 bases from J, with 8 bases between. The CDR3 spans 14 residues. CDR3 coding DNA: TGCGCCAGCAGCTACCGGTCTAGCACAGATACGCAGTATTTT. It translates to CASSYRSSTDTQYF.